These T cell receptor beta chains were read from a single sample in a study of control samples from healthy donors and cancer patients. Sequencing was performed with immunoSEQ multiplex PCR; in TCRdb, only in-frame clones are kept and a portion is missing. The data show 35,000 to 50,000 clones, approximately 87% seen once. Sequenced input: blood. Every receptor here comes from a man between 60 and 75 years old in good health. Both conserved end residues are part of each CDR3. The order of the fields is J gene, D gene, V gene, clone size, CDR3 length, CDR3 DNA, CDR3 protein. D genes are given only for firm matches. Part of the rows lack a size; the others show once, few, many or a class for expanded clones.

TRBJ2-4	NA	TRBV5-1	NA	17	TGCGCCAGCAGCTTGGATTCTGCCCTGGGAGCCAAAAACATTCAGTACTTC	CASSLDSALGAKNIQYF
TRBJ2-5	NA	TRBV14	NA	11	TGTGCCAGCAGCCGGGGAGAGACCCAGTACTTC	CASSRGETQYF
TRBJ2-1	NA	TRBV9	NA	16	TGTGCCAGCACCTCGCTAGAGAGGCCAGTTGACAATGAGCAGTTCTTC	CASTSLERPVDNEQFF
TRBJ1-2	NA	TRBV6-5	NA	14	TGTGCCAGCACCCTTGACAGAGCTAACTATGGCTACACCTTC	CASTLDRANYGYTF
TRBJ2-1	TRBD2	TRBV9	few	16	TGTGCCAGCAGCGTAGAAATCGGGGGGAGAATTAATGAGCAGTTCTTC	CASSVEIGGRINEQFF
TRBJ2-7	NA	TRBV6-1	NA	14	TGTGCCAGCAGTGAAGGAGGGATTCGTTACGAGCAGTACTTC	CASSEGGIRYEQYF
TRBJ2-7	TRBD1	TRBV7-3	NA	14	TGTGCCACCCCAGAGCGGGACAGGGATTCCGAGCAGTACTTC	CATPERDRDSEQYF
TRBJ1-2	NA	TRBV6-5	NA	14	TGTGCCAGCAGTTACATCTCGGGGGGTGACGGCTACACCTTC	CASSYISGGDGYTF
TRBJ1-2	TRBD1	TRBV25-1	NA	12	TGTGCCAGCAGTGGGACAGGGACTGGCTACACCTTC	CASSGTGTGYTF
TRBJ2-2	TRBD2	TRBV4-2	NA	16	TGTGCCAGCAGCCCCCACTCCGGAGCGGGAGTGGGGGAGCTGTTTTTT	CASSPHSGAGVGELFF
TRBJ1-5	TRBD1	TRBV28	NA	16	TGTGCCAGCAGTCCGCACGGGACAGGGATTAATCAGCCCCAGCATTTT	CASSPHGTGINQPQHF
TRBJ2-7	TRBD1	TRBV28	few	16	TGTGCCAGCAGTTTACCCCAGGACAGGGTCGGCTACGAGCAGTACTTC	CASSLPQDRVGYEQYF
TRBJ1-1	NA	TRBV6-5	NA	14	TGTGCCAGCAGTTATAGTTCCACGAACACTGAAGCTTTCTTT	CASSYSSTNTEAFF
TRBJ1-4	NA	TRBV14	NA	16	TGTGCCAGCAGCCAAGATCGCTTGGCAGGGGTTGAAAAACTGTTTTTT	CASSQDRLAGVEKLFF
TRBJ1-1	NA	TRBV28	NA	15	TGTGCCAGCAGTTTAGTCGGCAGGGAGAACACTGAAGCTTTCTTT	CASSLVGRENTEAFF
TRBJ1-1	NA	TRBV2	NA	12	TGTGCCAGCAGGGTATATGGGGCTGAAGCTTTCTTT	CASRVYGAEAFF
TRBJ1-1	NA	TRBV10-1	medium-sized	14	TGCGCCAGCAGCGACCTCAGGGGAAACACTGAAGCTTTCTTT	CASSDLRGNTEAFF
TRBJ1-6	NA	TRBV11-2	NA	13	TGTGCCAGCAGCTTTGGGGATTGGTCACCCCTCCACTTT	CASSFGDWSPLHF
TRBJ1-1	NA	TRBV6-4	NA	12	TGTGCCAGCAGTGACGGTAGGGCTGAAGCTTTCTTT	CASSDGRAEAFF
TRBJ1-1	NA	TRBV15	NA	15	TGTGCCACCAGCAGAGGACAGGCCACTAGGTCTGAAGCTTTCTTT	CATSRGQATRSEAFF
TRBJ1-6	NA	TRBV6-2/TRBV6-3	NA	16	TGTGCCAGCAGTCCACATCGTAGCTCCTATAATTCACCCCTCCACTTT	CASSPHRSSYNSPLHF
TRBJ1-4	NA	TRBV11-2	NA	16	TGTGCCAGCAGCCTAGGACTCTCGGGGATTAATGAAAAACTGTTTTTT	CASSLGLSGINEKLFF
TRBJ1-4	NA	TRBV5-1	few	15	TGCGCCAGCAGCTTGGTAGGGGGATCTAATGAAAAACTGTTTTTT	CASSLVGGSNEKLFF
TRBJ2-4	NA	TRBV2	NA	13	TGTGCCAGCAGTCAAAGAGGGGAGGGGGGATCATCCTTC	CASSQRGEGGSSF
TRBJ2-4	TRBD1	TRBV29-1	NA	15	TGCAGCGTTGGAGGGACAGGGGGTGGCAAAAACATTCAGTACTTC	CSVGGTGGGKNIQYF
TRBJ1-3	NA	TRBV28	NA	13	TGTGCCAGCAGTATACCCCCGAGGGACACCATATATTTT	CASSIPPRDTIYF
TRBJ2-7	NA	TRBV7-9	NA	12	TGTGCCAGCAGCTTAGATCAGGGAAAGCAGTACTTC	CASSLDQGKQYF
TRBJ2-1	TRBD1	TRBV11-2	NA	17	TGTGCCAGCAGCTTACGGACCCGGCAGGGGGCCTACAATGAGCAGTTCTTC	CASSLRTRQGAYNEQFF
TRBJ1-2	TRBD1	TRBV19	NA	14	TGTGCCAGTCTTAGACCCGGGGACAGGGCTGGCTACACCTTC	CASLRPGDRAGYTF
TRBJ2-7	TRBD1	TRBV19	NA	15	TGTGCCAGTAGTATAACGGGACAGAGTTACTACGAGCAGTACTTC	CASSITGQSYYEQYF
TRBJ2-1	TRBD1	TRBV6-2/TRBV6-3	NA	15	TGTGCCAGCAGTAGAGGACAGGGAGAGTACAATGAGCAGTTCTTC	CASSRGQGEYNEQFF
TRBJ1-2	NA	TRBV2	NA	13	TGTGCCAGCAGTCCACAGAGGGAGGATGGCTACACCTTC	CASSPQREDGYTF
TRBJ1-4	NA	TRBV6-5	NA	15	TGTGCCAGCAGATCTTCGGGACTCAGTAATGAAAAACTGTTTTTT	CASRSSGLSNEKLFF
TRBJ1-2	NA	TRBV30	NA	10	TGTGCCTGGAGGCGGGGGGGCTACACCTTC	CAWRRGGYTF
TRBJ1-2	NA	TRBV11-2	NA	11	TGTGCCAGCAGCCCCGGGTATGGCTACACCTTC	CASSPGYGYTF
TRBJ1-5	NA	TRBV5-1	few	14	TGCGCCAGCAGGATAGAACCCAGCAATCAGCCCCAGCATTTT	CASRIEPSNQPQHF
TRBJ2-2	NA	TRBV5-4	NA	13	TGTGCCAGCAGCTTTCCGAACACCGGGGAGCTGTTTTTT	CASSFPNTGELFF
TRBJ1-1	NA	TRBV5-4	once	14	TGTGCCAGCAGCCCACGGGGCGGTAACACTGAAGCTTTCTTT	CASSPRGGNTEAFF
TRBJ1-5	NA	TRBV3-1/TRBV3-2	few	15	TGTGCCAGCAGCCTGGGACACGGTAGCAATCAGCCCCAGCATTTT	CASSLGHGSNQPQHF
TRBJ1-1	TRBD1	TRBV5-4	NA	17	TGTGCCAGCAGCTCTCTAGGACAGGGGGCTTTGGGCACTGAAGCTTTCTTT	CASSSLGQGALGTEAFF
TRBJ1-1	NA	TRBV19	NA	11	TGTGCCAGTAGTCAGGCCACTGAAGCTTTCTTT	CASSQATEAFF
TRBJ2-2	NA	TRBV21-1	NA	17	TGTGCCAGCAGCAAAGAGGGGACTAGCGGAGACACCGGGGAGCTGTTTTTT	CASSKEGTSGDTGELFF